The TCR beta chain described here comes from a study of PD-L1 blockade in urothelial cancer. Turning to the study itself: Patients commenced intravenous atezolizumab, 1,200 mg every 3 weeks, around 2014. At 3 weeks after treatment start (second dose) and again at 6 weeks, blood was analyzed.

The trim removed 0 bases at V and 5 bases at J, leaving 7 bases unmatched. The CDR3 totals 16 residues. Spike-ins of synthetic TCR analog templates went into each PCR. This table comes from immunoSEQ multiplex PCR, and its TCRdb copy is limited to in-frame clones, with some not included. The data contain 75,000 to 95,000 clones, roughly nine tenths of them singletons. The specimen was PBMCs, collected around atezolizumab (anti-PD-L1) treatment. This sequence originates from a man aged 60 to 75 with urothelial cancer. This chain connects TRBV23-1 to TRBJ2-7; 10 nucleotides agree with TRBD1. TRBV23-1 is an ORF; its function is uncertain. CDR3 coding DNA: TGCGCCAGCAGTCAATCCCCCCGGGACAGGGGCCACGAGCAGTACTTC. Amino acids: CASSQSPRDRGHEQYF.